This T cell receptor (beta chain) comes out of a study of response to subunit inactivated influenza vaccine (dated by TCRdb to the late 2010s). In terms of the full investigation: Deep quantitative T cell receptor repertoire profiling was used in the study to track responses to a trivalent subunit inactivated influenza vaccine.

To note about this clonotype: This receptor's antigen is unknown. Within one base of it there is no much larger clone, and no base qualities were kept.

Libraries were prepared through RT-PCR. The instrument given in TCRdb is Illumina HiSeq 2500. TCRdb handled the public reads itself, with Q25 trimming in fastp and clone calling in MiXCR, and kept productive beta chains. Rows are combined by CDR3 protein, so each entry shows the most common genes and DNA. Within this sample are over 800,000 distinct CDR3 sequences, with over 20% of them counted one time only. The ten largest clonotypes hold roughly 10% of the sample. Beyond this particular receptor, the publication reports: According to the authors, only a limited number of new T cells may be recruited by each seasonal influenza vaccination.

The CDR3 contains 14 residues, cysteine and phenylalanine counted. The DNA shown is the 42-base CDR3, in frame from base 1. V is cut back by 2 bases and J by 7 bases, with 8 bases in the junction unmatched. For CDR1 and CDR2, the germline V gene lists SGHDT and YYEEEE. Sequenced here: PBMCs from blood, sampled 5 days after vaccination. The sequence was collected from a man aged 45-65 years who received an inactivated influenza vaccine. Donor details come from another sample of the same person, matched by shared clones. The sequence joins TRBV5-6 to TRBJ2-7; 8 bases in between match TRBD2. The CDR3 region reads CASSLLAAWGEQYF. Here is the DNA: TGTGCCAGCAGCTTACTAGCGGCCTGGGGTGAGCAGTACTTC.